Following are 15 T cell receptor delta chains from one sample sequenced in a study of γδ T cells in repeated Plasmodium falciparum infection. Bulk repertoires came from Vgamma9/Vdelta2+ or Vdelta2-negative gammadelta T cells flow-sorted from PBMC. TCRdb re-called the multiplex PCR reads using CATT. The repertoire consists of around 50,000 delta-chain clones, with around 2% occurring once and the leading ten covering approximately 25%. Sequenced sample: gamma-delta T cells from blood. These receptors originate from a pool of human donors (malaria-infected and uninfected, not separated).

In this sample, this clone turned up a few times. TCRdb's protein, taken from a much larger clone, differs from this DNA's translation at residue 16, likely owing to a read error; the protein displayed comes from the DNA. The V gene is TRDV2, the J gene TRDJ3; D is perhaps TRDD3 (6 bases). No J segment appears in TCRdb, so it was assigned here by matching the sequence to germline. The CDR3 contains 19 residues. CDR1 GEAIGNYY and CDR2 EKD come from the germline V gene. Here the CDR3 reads CACDTVGDLGSWDTRRMFF. CDR3 nucleotides: TGTGCCTGTGACACCGTTGGGGATCTAGGCTCCTGGGACACCCGACGGATGTTTTTC.

As regards this clone: The amino acid sequence in TCRdb belongs to a much larger clone and departs from this DNA's translation at residue 18, likely a sequencing read error; the sequence shown is translated from the DNA. The chain is built from TRDV2 and TRDJ1; TRDD3 agrees at 7 bases. TCRdb does not report a J gene; here it was assigned by matching the DNA to germline references. Germline V gene lookup returns CDR1 GEAIGNYY and CDR2 EKD. The CDR3 spans 22 residues. In DNA, the CDR3 is TGTGCCTGTGACACACAACGGCTCATGGAGGCACCGACTGGGGAAGGTACCGAGAAACTCATCTTT. Translated, it gives CACDTQRLMEAPTGEGTEKLIF.

In this sample, this clone turned up a few times. Since a far larger clone is one base different, this is likely a read error. This sample also contains other DNA sequences that code for the same CDR3. The chain has TRDV3 and TRDJ1, with TRDD3 matching 10 bases. The J gene comes from matching the DNA to germline here; TCRdb lacks it. Looked up from germline, CDR1 is TVYSNPD and CDR2 is GDNSRS (reference sequence). The CDR3 contains 21 residues. The CDR3 DNA sequence: TGCGCCTTCCAAACTCCCTTCCTCTTCCTTTCGCCTTGGGGGATACTAGGGAAACTCATCTTT. As protein: CAFQTPFLFLSPWGILGKLIF. Filled out from reference TRDV3 and TRDJ1, the complete variable domain reads CDKVTQSSPDQTVASGSEVVLLCTYDTVYSNPDLFWYRIRPDYSFQFVFYGDNSRSEGADFTQGRFSVKHILTQKAFHLVISPVRTEDSATYYCAFQTPFLFLSPWGILGKLIFGKGTRVTVEP.

In regard to this clone: Translating this DNA gives a protein that differs at residue 20 from the TCRdb one, which belongs to a much larger clone; a read error is likely, and the protein shown is this translation. The V and J genes are TRAV38-2/DV8 and TRDJ1; 9 nucleotides match TRDD3. TCRdb gives no J gene; it was assigned here by matching the DNA to germline. The CDR3 sequence is 24 residues long. Germline assignment: CDR1 TSESDYY and CDR2 QEAYKQQN. CDR3 amino acids: CAYRSLRLVFPPGGLRMETGKLIF. In DNA form, the CDR3 reads TGTGCTTATAGGAGCCTAAGGTTAGTCTTTCCCCCTGGGGGATTAAGAATGGAAACCGGTAAACTCATCTTT.

In this sample, this clone turned up many times. V usage is TRDV2 and J usage is TRDJ1; 13 bases map to TRDD3. TCRdb lists no J gene, so it was determined here by aligning the DNA to germline. The V segment lost 0 bases and the J segment 0 bases; nucleotides outside the gene matches: 6. Germline V CDR1 and CDR2: GEAIGNYY, EKD. The CDR3 runs to 18 residues. The CDR3 region has the DNA TGTGCCTGTGACACCTTAACTGGGGGATACGCGTACACCGATAAACTCATCTTT. Amino acid sequence: CACDTLTGGYAYTDKLIF.

This clone was observed a handful of times. The protein given by TCRdb reflects a much larger clone and differs at residue 7 from this DNA's translation, likely from a read error; the protein shown is the DNA's translation. V gene assignment gives TRDV1, but the J gene was left uncalled. The CDR3 covers 13 residues. Germline V gives CDR1 TSWWSYY, CDR2 QGS. This CDR3 is CALGRLGPDKLIF. The CDR3 nucleotides are TGTGCTCTTGGGCGCCTAGGGCCCGATAAGCTCATCTTT.

A few counts support this clone. TCRdb's protein, taken from a much larger clone, differs from this DNA's translation at residue 16, likely owing to a read error; the protein displayed comes from the DNA. The V gene is TRDV2, but the J gene lacks a call; the table's D call of TRDD3 was not tested on the DNA. Germline V gene lookup returns CDR1 GEAIGNYY and CDR2 EKD. This CDR3 is built from 17 residues. The CDR3 reads CACDTVGVLGDKDKLTF. In nucleotides, the CDR3 is TGTGCCTGTGACACCGTCGGAGTACTGGGGGATAAGGATAAACTCACCTTT.

This clone was counted only a few times. TCRdb attributes to this sequence the protein of a much larger clone, which differs from the DNA translation at residue 11; a read error is likely, and the protein displayed is translated from the DNA. The rearrangement uses TRAV38-2/DV8 and TRDJ1; D perhaps matches TRDD2 (5 bases). The J gene, absent from TCRdb, was called here by matching the DNA to germline. CDR3 length equals 20 residues. From germline, CDR1 is TSESDYY and CDR2 QEAYKQQN. The V and J ends lost 0 bases and 0 bases respectively, with 24 bases between them. CDR3 residues: CAYRSAFPTNSLDYTDKLIF. The CDR3 DNA reads as TGTGCTTATAGGAGCGCGTTCCCTACCAACAGTTTGGACTACACCGATAAACTCATCTTT.

Comment on this clone: A read error is the likely source, as a far larger clone sits one nucleotide away. Distinct nucleotide sequences in the sample also encode this CDR3. V and J are TRDV3 and TRDJ1; 10 positions match TRDD3. No J gene was available from TCRdb, and it was assigned here by a germline match of the DNA. The CDR3 contains 21 residues. The ends lost 2 bases at V and 0 bases at J; junction bases unmatched: 24. Germline-derived CDR1 and CDR2 are TVYSNPD and GDNSRS (reference sequence). DNA of the CDR3: TGTGCCTTTCCGATCCCTCCTAAAGCTGGGGGATATGGAAAGTACACCGATAAACTCATCTTT. This gives the protein CAFPIPPKAGGYGKYTDKLIF.

This clone was counted only a few times. TCRdb assigns this DNA the protein of a much larger clone, which departs from its translation at residue 8; this likely reflects a read error, and the protein shown comes from translating the DNA. V usage is TRDV3 and J usage is TRDJ1, with TRDD3 identical over 9 bases. The CDR3 sequence is 18 residues long. J lost 3 bases, V lost 0 bases, and 17 bases had no gene match. The germline V gene has CDR1 TVYSNPD and CDR2 GDNSRS (reference sequence). For the CDR3, the DNA is TGTGCCTTTAGGCACCTCCCGCTGTGGGGGATAGTTTCCGATAAACTCATCTTT. It is translated as CAFRHLPLWGIVSDKLIF.

This clone was detected many times. This DNA translates differently at residue 5 from the TCRdb protein, which is that of a much larger clone; a read error is likely, and the protein shown is the DNA's own translation. The chain recombines TRAV38-2/DV8 with TRDJ1, with 13 bases aligning to TRDD3. The J gene, missing from TCRdb, was assigned here through DNA to germline matching. This CDR3 is built from 19 residues. V was pared by 4 bases and J by 2 bases, with 14 bases of the junction left unmatched. Germline V CDR1 and CDR2: TSESDYY, QEAYKQQN. The CDR3: CAYRVLLGDTGFWTDKLIF. For the CDR3, the DNA is TGTGCTTATAGGGTGCTACTGGGGGATACGGGTTTTTGGACCGATAAACTCATCTTT.

With respect to this clone: The protein TCRdb gives is from a much larger clone and does not agree with this DNA's translation at residue 13, likely a read error; the protein shown here comes from the DNA. The chain combines TRDV2 with TRDJ1; 9 bases fit TRDD3. The J gene, left out of TCRdb, was set here by checking the DNA against germline. The CDR3 loop spans 19 amino acids. V lost 1 base, J lost 0 bases, and 14 bases stayed unmatched. Germline CDR1 is GEAIGNYY and CDR2 is EKD. CDR3 bases: TGTGCCTGTGACACTTTGAGCCCCACTGGGGGACGGCACACCGATAAACTCATCTTT. Translated: CACDTLSPTGGRHTDKLIF.

This clone was counted between two and nine times. The protein given by TCRdb reflects a much larger clone and differs at residue 25 from this DNA's translation, likely from a read error; the protein shown is the DNA's translation. For the V gene the call is TRDV1; the J gene has no call; the DNA was not compared with TRDD3, the D call given in the table. Germline assignment: CDR1 TSWWSYY and CDR2 QGS. The CDR3 has 27 residues. In DNA form, the CDR3 reads TGTGCTCTTGGGTCCCCCGCCTTCCTACGGGCCCCAACCCCTCTACTGGGGGATACGCGGGTTGGAGCACAACCCTTCTTT. As protein: CALGSPAFLRAPTPLLGDTRVGAQPFF.

This clone was counted a few times. A read error is the likely source, as a far larger clone sits one nucleotide away. This sample includes further DNA sequences coding for the same CDR3. The chain uses TRDV1 and TRDJ1; perhaps TRDD3 as D (5 bases). The J gene was not available in TCRdb and was assigned here by matching the DNA to germline segments. The V end lost 4 bases, the J end lost 8 bases, and 23 bases lay between the germline ends. This CDR3 comprises 16 residues. Germline loops: CDR1 TSWWSYY, CDR2 QGS. This CDR3 reads CALGAPAGDVDNKLIF. In DNA, the CDR3 is TGTGCTCTTGGGGCGCCCGCCGGGGACGTGGACAACAAACTCATCTTT.

This clone was recorded a few times. A read error likely explains why the TCRdb protein, taken from a much larger clone, differs from this DNA's translation at residue 9; the protein shown is translated from the DNA. V gene TRDV1 combines with J gene TRDJ1; D unresolved. The J gene is absent in TCRdb and was assigned here via DNA matching to germline. The CDR3 totals 13 residues. The germline V gene has CDR1 TSWWSYY and CDR2 QGS. V lost 0 bases to trimming and J lost 7 bases, with 9 bases between them. The CDR3 loop reads CALGELYVCKLIF. CDR3 sequence (DNA): TGTGCTCTTGGGGAACTCTACGTGTGTAAACTCATCTTT.